This T cell receptor (beta chain) was found in a study of T cell responses to AZD1222 COVID-19 vaccine. Note on this clone: The antigen is unknown.

Second doses were pooled across both intervals (about 4 or about 12 weeks). The CDR3 spans 13 residues. Trimming pared 5 bases from V and 2 bases from J, leaving 9 bases between. The germline V gene encodes CDR1 SGHVS and CDR2 FQNEAQ. Data came from immunoSEQ multiplex PCR; TCRdb stores just in-frame clones and leaves some out. The table has roughly 190,000 clones, 90% to 95% seen once. General study results and limits: A rise in Spike-specific TCR breadth and depth followed two AZD1222 doses. Most donors were white British, females outnumbered males, and clonal diversity was possibly underestimated.

This TCR came from an adult who received the AZD1222 COVID-19 vaccine. The chain employs TRBV7-8 and TRBJ1-2, with D possibly matching TRBD1 (5 bases). The sequences come from peripheral blood, collected 28 days after the second AZD1222 dose. CDR3 sequence reads: CASSPQENYGYTF. The CDR3 region has the DNA TGTGCCAGCAGCCCACAGGAGAACTATGGCTACACCTTC.